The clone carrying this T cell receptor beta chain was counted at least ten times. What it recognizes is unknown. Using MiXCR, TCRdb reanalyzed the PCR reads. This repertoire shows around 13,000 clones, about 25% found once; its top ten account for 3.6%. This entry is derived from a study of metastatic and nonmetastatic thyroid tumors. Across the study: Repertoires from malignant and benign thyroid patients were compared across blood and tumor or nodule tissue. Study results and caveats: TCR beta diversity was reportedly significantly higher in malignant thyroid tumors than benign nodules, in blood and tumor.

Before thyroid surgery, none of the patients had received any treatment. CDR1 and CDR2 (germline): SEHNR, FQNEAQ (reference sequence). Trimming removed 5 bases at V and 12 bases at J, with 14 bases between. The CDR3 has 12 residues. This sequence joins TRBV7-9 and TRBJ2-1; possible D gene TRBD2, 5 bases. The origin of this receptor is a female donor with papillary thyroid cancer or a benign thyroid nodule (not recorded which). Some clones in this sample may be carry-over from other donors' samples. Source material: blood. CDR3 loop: CASSLGSRGQFF. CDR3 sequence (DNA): TGTGCCAGCAGCCTAGGCAGCCGGGGGCAGTTCTTC.